Below, 8 T cell receptor beta chains from the same sample are listed, as sequenced in a study of T cells after yellow fever vaccination. From the 5' RACE reads, TCRdb called clonotypes with MiXCR, one entry per CDR3 protein. Of roughly 50,000 distinct CDR3 sequences in the sample, 7.4% are singletons; the top ten hold 28%. The sample in question was CD8+ T cells sorted from PBMCs, obtained less than 18 days after the first yellow fever vaccination. The receptors were sampled from a man younger than 35 who received the YFV17D yellow fever vaccine.

This clonotype was counted many times. V usage is TRBV7-6 and J usage is TRBJ2-1; perhaps TRBD2 as D (6 bases). V shed 1 base and J shed 4 bases, with 17 bases lying between them. Germline V gene sequence: CDR1 SGHVS, CDR2 FNYEAQ. The CDR3 runs to 17 residues. CDR3 DNA sequence: TGTGCCAGCAGCTTAGGGGCGGGGAGTCCCCTATACAATGAGCAGTTCTTC. It is translated as CASSLGAGSPLYNEQFF.

This clonotype was seen many times. This chain uses TRBV7-6 with TRBJ1-1, with a tentative D call TRBD1 (6 bases). Per germline, CDR1 SGHVS and CDR2 FNYEAQ. CDR3 length: 14 amino acids. V dropped 5 bases and J dropped 1 base, with 11 bases sitting between them. The CDR3 nucleotides are TGTGCCAGCAGCCCCGGGACACCGAACACTGAAGCTTTCTTT. Protein: CASSPGTPNTEAFF.

The J gene is TRBJ2-7, the V gene TRBV5-1, with 7 positions matching TRBD2. Germline loops: CDR1 SGHRS, CDR2 YFSETQ. This CDR3 region has 14 residues. V shed 6 bases and J 0 bases; nucleotides not matched to a gene: 6. CDR3 residues: CASTGTTSSYEQYF. CDR3 nucleotide sequence: TGCGCCAGCACCGGGACTACCAGCTCCTACGAGCAGTACTTC.

This clonotype was recorded at least ten times. This chain links TRBV15 with TRBJ2-7, with 8 bases that match TRBD1. This CDR3 is 14 amino acids long. Germline V CDR1 and CDR2: LNHNV, YYDKDF (reference sequence). V was pared by 3 bases and J by 2 bases, with 3 bases of the junction left unmatched. The CDR3 loop reads CATSSGTGPYEQYV. For the CDR3, the DNA is TGTGCCACCAGCAGCGGGACAGGACCCTACGAGCAGTACGTC.

This clonotype has at least ten counts. V usage is TRBV20-1 and J usage is TRBJ2-7; possible D gene TRBD1, 6 bases. This CDR3 comprises 12 residues. The ends were cut back, 6 bases at V and 4 bases at J, with 13 bases in the middle. Germline lookup yields CDR1 DFQATT and CDR2 SNEGSKA (reference sequence). The DNA for the CDR3 is TGCAGTGCCCGACAGGATGGGTACGAGCAGTACTTC. Protein product: CSARQDGYEQYF.

This clonotype occurred many times. The J gene is TRBJ2-2, the V gene TRBV9; D is unclear. This CDR3 has 15 residues. V was cut by 0 bases and J by 1 base, with 7 bases left in between. CDR1 is SGDLS and CDR2 is YYNGEE in the germline V gene. The CDR3 here is CASSVEGENTGELFF. The CDR3 nucleotides read TGTGCCAGCAGCGTAGAAGGAGAGAACACCGGGGAGCTGTTTTTT.

This clonotype was detected many times. The gene calls are TRBV23-1 and TRBJ2-1; D is perhaps TRBD2 (6 bases). Being an ORF, TRBV23-1 has a function that is uncertain. The CDR3 length is 16 residues. V lost 2 bases, J lost 8 bases, and 19 bases lay in between. As DNA, the CDR3 is TGCGCCAGCAGTCAAACGGGAGACGAGTTGGACCATGAGCAGTTCTTC. This sequence encodes CASSQTGDELDHEQFF.

This clonotype was detected ten times or more. The rearrangement uses TRBV20-1 and TRBJ1-3, with a possible D match to TRBD1 (6 bases). V lost 6 bases and J lost 3, with 12 bases in between. In germline, CDR1 is DFQATT, CDR2 SNEGSKA (reference sequence). This CDR3 contains 13 residues. The CDR3 nucleotides are TGCAGTGCCCAGAGGACAGATGGAAACACCATATATTTT. Translating gives CSAQRTDGNTIYF.